Each of the 28 T cell receptor beta chains below was sequenced from the same sample in a study of CD8 T cells in ankylosing spondylitis. MiXCR, applied by TCRdb to the 5' RACE reads, yields one record per CDR3 protein. The sample carries fewer than 200,000 distinct CDR3 sequences, around 16% recorded once. Sequencing was performed on blood, either unsorted or a sorted T cell fraction (not recorded which). The receptors here all came from a male donor with ankylosing spondylitis or in good health (not recorded which).

This clonotype was counted between two and nine times. The V call is TRBV9, the J call TRBJ1-2; no definite D call. The CDR3 contains 14 residues. The germline gives CDR1 SGDLS, CDR2 YYNGEE. Trimming took off 0 bases at V and 3 bases at J, with 9 bases between the two ends. CDR3 DNA: TGTGCCAGCAGCGTAGGCCTGAGGGACTATGGCTACACCTTC. Protein sequence: CASSVGLRDYGYTF. Looking up the rest from reference TRBV9 and TRBJ1-2 gives the full variable domain: DSGVTQTPKHLITATGQRVTLRCSPRSGDLSVYWYQQSLDQGLQFLIQYYNGEERAKGNILERFSAQQFPDLHSELNLSSLELGDSALYFCASSVGLRDYGYTFGSGTRLTVV.

J is TRBJ2-3 and V is TRBV11-2, with TRBD2 matching over 9 bases. The CDR3 consists of 16 residues. The V gene end was trimmed by 4 bases and the J gene end by 1 base; junction bases not matched to a gene: 6. Germline CDR1 and CDR2: SGHAT and FQNNGV. The DNA of the CDR3 is TGTGCCAGCAGCTCCTTAGCGGGAGTAGGCACAGATACGCAGTATTTT. Its protein is CASSSLAGVGTDTQYF.

This clonotype came up a few times. The V and J genes are TRBV5-1 and TRBJ2-7, with D possibly TRBD1 on 5 matching bases. The ends were cut back, 0 bases at V and 3 bases at J, with 10 bases in the middle. CDR3 size: 14 residues. From germline, CDR1 is SGHRS and CDR2 YFSETQ. The CDR3 loop is CASSLEAGLYEQYF. In nucleotides, the CDR3 is TGCGCCAGCAGCTTGGAGGCAGGGCTCTACGAGCAGTACTTC.

The V call is TRBV7-9, the J call TRBJ1-4; D is unclear. The length of the CDR3 is 14 residues. V was clipped by 7 bases and J by 0 bases, with 9 bases between them. Germline loops: CDR1 SEHNR, CDR2 FQNEAQ (reference sequence). The CDR3 here is CASNNLATNEKLFF. In DNA, the CDR3 is TGTGCCAGCAACAATCTTGCAACTAATGAAAAACTGTTTTTT.

A few counts support this clonotype. The chain joins TRBV4-2 to TRBJ2-1, with 8 positions matching TRBD1. Germline trimming cut 5 bases from V and 9 bases from J; bases unmatched to any gene: 6. The CDR3 length is 13 residues. Germline loops: CDR1 LGHNA, CDR2 YNFKEQ. Here the CDR3 reads CASSVDRASEQFF. CDR3 coding DNA: TGTGCCAGCAGCGTGGACAGGGCGAGTGAGCAGTTCTTC.

This clonotype was seen only a few times. The CDR3: CASSAGTVLVYEQYF. Here the CDR3 DNA reads TGTGCCAGCAGCGCTGGGACAGTCCTAGTCTACGAGCAGTACTTC. The V and J genes are TRBV9 and TRBJ2-7; TRBD1 agrees at 7 bases. CDR1 is SGDLS, CDR2 YYNGEE, per germline. CDR3 length equals 15 residues. With 3 bases clipped from V and 3 bases from J, the junction kept 9 bases outside the gene matches.

This clonotype was detected only a few times. V usage is TRBV11-3 and J usage is TRBJ2-1; tentative D call: TRBD2 (5 bases). Trimming took 1 base from V and 5 from J, leaving 9 bases between them. Germline CDR1 is SGHNT and CDR2 is YENEEA. This CDR3 region has 14 residues. This CDR3 reads CASSLVASNNEQFF. The CDR3 region has the DNA TGTGCCAGCAGCTTAGTTGCTAGCAACAATGAGCAGTTCTTC.

This clonotype was detected ten times or more. The V call is TRBV5-1, the J call TRBJ2-7; TRBD2 is a possible D gene (5 bases). V shed 4 bases and J shed 2 bases, with 16 bases lying between them. The CDR3 length is 15 residues. Germline V gives CDR1 SGHRS, CDR2 YFSETQ. The CDR3 DNA follows: TGCGCCAGCAGCCCTTTACCGGACTGGGCCTACGAGCAGTACTTC. This translates into CASSPLPDWAYEQYF.

The rearrangement uses TRBV12-3 or TRBV12-4 and TRBJ1-5; TRBD1 matches at 8 bases. The CDR3 spans 13 residues. The J segment lost 3 bases and the V segment lost 10 bases, leaving 5 bases of the junction unmatched. The CDR3 coding sequence is TGTGCCAACGGACAGGGTGTCAATCAGCCCCAGCATTTT. It yields the protein CANGQGVNQPQHF.

This clonotype was seen a handful of times. J is TRBJ2-3 and V is TRBV24-1; 9 bases fit TRBD1. The CDR3 is 15 amino acids. The ends lost 6 bases at V and 3 bases at J; junction bases unmatched: 6. Looked up from germline, CDR1 is KGHDR and CDR2 is SFDVKD. The CDR3 here is CATSKGQGRTDTQYF. CDR3 sequence (DNA): TGTGCCACCAGTAAGGGACAGGGAAGGACAGATACGCAGTATTTT.

J is TRBJ1-1 and V is TRBV5-1; D gene ambiguous. Germline V gene data show CDR1 as SGHRS and CDR2 as YFSETQ. The length of the CDR3 is 13 residues. V was shortened by 5 bases and J by 4 bases, with 12 bases between the two germline ends. The CDR3 DNA reads as TGCGCCAGCAGTCTCACGACGGGCACTGAAGCTTTCTTT. Its translation is CASSLTTGTEAFF.

This chain joins TRBV3-1 and TRBJ2-1; D remains ambiguous. The CDR3 is 15 residues long. Trimming took off 3 bases at V and 9 bases at J, with 18 bases between the two ends. CDR1 is LGHDT, CDR2 YNNKEL, per germline (reference sequence). The CDR3: CASSQNPGGSSEQFF. DNA for the CDR3: TGTGCCAGCAGCCAGAACCCCGGTGGATCTAGTGAGCAGTTCTTC.

Only a few counts were recorded for this clonotype. The gene calls are TRBV28 and TRBJ2-1, with D hard to call. The CDR3 spans 15 residues. The V end was cut by 10 bases, the J end by 0 bases, with 16 bases between. Germline loops: CDR1 MDHEN, CDR2 SYDVKM. CDR3 region: CANLAATRSYNEQFF. The CDR3 bases are TGTGCCAACTTAGCAGCGACCCGCTCCTACAATGAGCAGTTCTTC. The whole variable domain, filled in from reference TRBV28 and TRBJ2-1, reads DVKVTQSSRYLVKRTGEKVFLECVQDMDHENMFWYRQDPGLGLRLIYFSYDVKMKEKGDIPEGYSVSREKKERFSLILESASTNQTSMYLCANLAATRSYNEQFFGPGTRLTVL.

This clonotype was found a few times. The V and J genes are TRBV6-5 and TRBJ2-5; D perhaps matches TRBD2 (6 bases). The V end was cut by 7 bases, the J end by 5 bases, with 17 bases between. The germline CDR1 and CDR2 sequences are MNHEY and SVGAGI. CDR3 size: 14 residues. The CDR3 spells CASTIGIGGETQYF. The CDR3 coding sequence is TGTGCCAGCACCATAGGGATTGGAGGGGAGACCCAGTACTTC.

This clonotype showed up just a few times. This chain joins TRBV7-8 and TRBJ2-5, with TRBD2 matching 7 bases. The V gene end was trimmed by 1 base and the J gene end by 7 bases; junction bases not matched to a gene: 12. Germline V gene lookup returns CDR1 SGHVS and CDR2 FQNEAQ. This CDR3 contains 16 residues. CDR3 protein: CASSLVKGEGRVTQYF. The CDR3 DNA reads as TGTGCCAGCAGCTTAGTTAAGGGAGAAGGGAGGGTGACCCAGTACTTC.

The sample holds many counts of this clonotype. V and J are TRBV9 and TRBJ2-2, with a weak D call TRBD1 (5 bases). Deletions cut 3 bases from V and 1 base from J, with 7 bases between. CDR1 and CDR2 from the germline V gene are SGDLS and YYNGEE. The CDR3 loop spans 14 amino acids. The CDR3 is CASSATVNTGELFF. CDR3 bases: TGTGCCAGCAGCGCGACAGTGAACACCGGGGAGCTGTTTTTT.

This clonotype occurred a few times. The genes are TRBV30 and TRBJ2-2; D is unclear. This CDR3 is built from 12 residues. Germline-derived CDR1 and CDR2 are GTSNPN and SVGIG (reference sequence). V lost 4 bases to trimming and J lost 5 bases, with 8 bases between them. In nucleotides, the CDR3 is TGTGCCTGGAAGAAGGGAACCGGGGAGCTGTTTTTT. Its protein product is CAWKKGTGELFF.

The rearrangement joins TRBV14 to TRBJ2-2; D not resolved. Germline V gene lookup returns CDR1 SGHDN and CDR2 FVKESK. Trimming took 4 bases from V and 4 from J, leaving 13 bases between them. This CDR3 spans 15 amino acids. CDR3 nucleotides: TGTGCCAGCAGCCGCGGAACGTCAGGCACCGGGGAGCTGTTTTTT. Translation gives CASSRGTSGTGELFF.

This clonotype was counted between two and nine times. This chain uses TRBV20-1 with TRBJ2-3; 7 positions agree with TRBD1. Trimming at V came to 5 bases and at J to 0 bases, leaving 8 bases not matched to a gene. Germline lookup yields CDR1 DFQATT and CDR2 SNEGSKA (reference sequence). This CDR3 contains 15 residues. The CDR3 protein is CSAGTGTVSTDTQYF. The DNA of the CDR3 is TGCAGTGCTGGCACTGGGACAGTTAGCACAGATACGCAGTATTTT.

With regard to this clonotype: This sequence may be a read error, since a much larger clone differs from it by one base. This sequence joins TRBV5-4 and TRBJ2-1, with TRBD2 identical over 9 bases. Germline V gene sequence: CDR1 SGHNT, CDR2 YYREEE (reference sequence). There are 14 residues in the CDR3. Trimming removed 10 bases from V and 7 bases from J; junction bases left unmatched: 12. CDR3 DNA: TGTGCCGGCTTAGATAGCGGGAGATTTAATGAGCAGTTCTTC. It yields the protein CAGLDSGRFNEQFF.

In its sample, this clonotype was seen many times. This chain joins TRBV12-3 or TRBV12-4 and TRBJ2-3; TRBD2 aligns across 10 bases. V shed 2 bases and J 1 base; nucleotides not matched to a gene: 0. This CDR3 comprises 15 residues. CDR3 residues: CASSLSGRGTDTQYF. The CDR3 DNA sequence: TGTGCCAGCAGTTTAAGCGGGAGGGGCACAGATACGCAGTATTTT.

This clonotype was observed at least ten times. V and J are TRBV12-3 or TRBV12-4 and TRBJ2-7; no firm D call. V shed 6 bases and J shed 2 bases, with 11 bases lying between them. The CDR3 totals 13 residues. CDR3 bases: TGTGCCAGCAGCGTCGACGGAGCCTACGAGCAGTACTTC. This encodes CASSVDGAYEQYF.

The chain couples TRBV5-4 to TRBJ1-1, with 10 nucleotides matching TRBD1. With V trimmed by 1 base and J by 1 base, 4 bases remained unmatched. The length of the CDR3 is 16 residues. Germline loops: CDR1 SGHNT, CDR2 YYREEE (reference sequence). Here the CDR3 DNA reads TGTGCCAGCAGCTTGATGACAGGGGGCGGGAACACTGAAGCTTTCTTT. Its protein is CASSLMTGGGNTEAFF. Using reference TRBV5-4 and TRBJ1-1 for the parts outside the CDR3, the full variable domain is ETGVTQSPTHLIKTRGQQVTLRCSSQSGHNTVSWYQQALGQGPQFIFQYYREEENGRGNFPPRFSGLQFPNYSSELNVNALELDDSALYLCASSLMTGGGNTEAFFGQGTRLTVV.

This clonotype was counted many times. The chain uses TRBV5-1 and TRBJ2-2; no clear D. Germline values: CDR1 SGHRS, CDR2 YFSETQ. CDR3 length equals 13 residues. The V and J ends lost 0 bases and 5 bases respectively, with 5 bases between them. As DNA, the CDR3 is TGCGCCAGCAGCTTGGAGTGGACCGGGGAGCTGTTTTTT. It codes for CASSLEWTGELFF.

This clonotype occurred many times. The chain links TRBV28 to TRBJ2-1; tentatively, D is TRBD2 (6 bases). This CDR3 contains 13 residues. Germline V gene sequence: CDR1 MDHEN, CDR2 SYDVKM. V gave up 2 bases and J gave up 8 bases, with 10 bases separating them. Here the CDR3 DNA reads TGTGCCAGCAGTTTAGTCCTAGCGCATGAGCAGTTCTTC. It is translated as CASSLVLAHEQFF.

The sample holds many counts of this clonotype. The chain joins TRBV4-1 to TRBJ2-3; D not resolved. Germline V CDR1 and CDR2: MGHRA, YSYEKL. V gave up 4 bases and J gave up 6 bases, with 14 bases separating them. There are 14 residues in the CDR3. CDR3 DNA: TGCGCCAGCAGCCCAGACCCGGAACGGGATACGCAGTATTTT. Its translation is CASSPDPERDTQYF.

This clonotype showed up many times. DNA for the CDR3: TGCGCCAGCAGCTTGGATGGACTAGCGGGAGGTACAGATACGCAGTATTTT. The encoded protein is CASSLDGLAGGTDTQYF. The chain employs TRBV5-1 and TRBJ2-3, with 14 bases that match TRBD2. Germline V gene lookup returns CDR1 SGHRS and CDR2 YFSETQ. CDR3 length: 17 residues. Trimming removed 0 bases from V and 3 bases from J; junction bases left unmatched: 3.

This clonotype appeared many times. The genes are TRBV5-1 and TRBJ2-7; possibly TRBD1 for D (7 bases). The CDR3 contains 16 residues. In germline, CDR1 is SGHRS, CDR2 YFSETQ. Trimming pared 4 bases from V and 1 base from J, leaving 18 bases between. The CDR3 DNA reads TGCGCCAGCAGCCCACGGAGGGGGCGATCATCCTACGAGCAGTACTTC. This sequence encodes CASSPRRGRSSYEQYF.